A selection of T cell receptor beta chains follows, all from one sample in a study of blood T cell repertoires in COVID-19. TCRdb keeps only in-frame clones here, not all; method: immunoSEQ multiplex PCR. The sample holds fewer than 300,000 clones, around four fifths seen once. The sequenced material came from peripheral blood. These receptors all stem from a man older than 75 with acute or convalescent COVID-19. The CDR3 runs from the conserved cysteine through the conserved F or W. The D gene is left open where the match is weak. The size entry is marked missing in some rows and otherwise reads once, few, many or a size class.

clone size	D gene	V gene	J gene	CDR3 DNA	CDR3 protein
-	-	TRBV28	TRBJ2-3	TGTGCCAGCAGTCCTTCCGGGAGAACCGATACGCAGTATTTT	CASSPSGRTDTQYF
-	-	TRBV19	TRBJ1-6	TGTGCCAGTCACAGGGCGAGAGATGGTTCACCCCTCCACTTT	CASHRARDGSPLHF
-	TRBD1	TRBV25-1	TRBJ2-1	TGTGCCAGCAGTGGATGGCCGGGACAGGGGGCCAATGAGCAGTTCTTC	CASSGWPGQGANEQFF
-	TRBD2	TRBV18	TRBJ2-5	TGTGCCAGCTCACCACTGGGACTAGCGGGCCAAGAGACCCAGTACTTC	CASSPLGLAGQETQYF
-	TRBD2	TRBV10-3	TRBJ2-1	TGTGCCATCAGTGCGGTGGCGGGAGACAATGAGCAGTTCTTC	CAISAVAGDNEQFF
-	TRBD1	TRBV7-8	TRBJ2-5	TGTGCCAGCAGCACCGGGACAGTCCAAGAGACCCAGTACTTC	CASSTGTVQETQYF
-	-	TRBV5-5	TRBJ2-7	TGTGCCAGCAGCTTACTCGGGGACGAGCAGTACTTC	CASSLLGDEQYF
few	TRBD2	TRBV4-1	TRBJ2-1	TGCGCCAGCAGCCGGGGGGGAGCGGGTATAACTCTCTACAATGAGCAGTTCTTC	CASSRGGAGITLYNEQFF
-	-	TRBV19	TRBJ2-5	TGTGCCAGTAGTTCACAGGGCCTGGGGAGAGAGACCCAGTACTTC	CASSSQGLGRETQYF
-	TRBD2	TRBV7-2	TRBJ2-5	TGTGCCAGCAGCTTAGTAGCGGGGAGCGAGACCCAGTACTTC	CASSLVAGSETQYF
-	-	TRBV21-1	TRBJ2-1	TGTGCCAGCAGCAAAGATGGGCCCAAGGGGGTCAATGAGCAGTTCTTC	CASSKDGPKGVNEQFF
-	-	TRBV19	TRBJ2-6	TGTGCCAGTAGTATTACTAGCTCTGGGGCCAACGTCCTGACTTTC	CASSITSSGANVLTF
-	-	TRBV7-8	TRBJ1-2	TGTGCCAGCAGCTTAGGGTCCAGGGTTGACTATGGCTACACCTTC	CASSLGSRVDYGYTF
few	TRBD1	TRBV19	TRBJ1-5	TGTGCCAGTAGTTGGCAGGGACAGGCAAGAAGTCAGCCCCAGCATTTT	CASSWQGQARSQPQHF
few	-	TRBV13	TRBJ1-4	TGTGCCAGCAGCTTAGGGCCGGACAGTGAAGACTTATTACACGAAAAACTGTTTTTT	CASSLGPDSEDLLHEKLFF
-	-	TRBV2	TRBJ2-3	TGTGCCAGCACCCTTCGGACTCGCACAGATACGCAGTATTTT	CASTLRTRTDTQYF
-	TRBD1	TRBV7-9	TRBJ1-4	TGTGCCAGCAGACCCGACAGGGGGGCGGGTGAAAAACTGTTTTTT	CASRPDRGAGEKLFF
-	TRBD2	TRBV9	TRBJ2-2	TGTGCCAGCAGCGTTCGTGGCGGGAGGGGCACCGGGGAGCTGTTTTTT	CASSVRGGRGTGELFF